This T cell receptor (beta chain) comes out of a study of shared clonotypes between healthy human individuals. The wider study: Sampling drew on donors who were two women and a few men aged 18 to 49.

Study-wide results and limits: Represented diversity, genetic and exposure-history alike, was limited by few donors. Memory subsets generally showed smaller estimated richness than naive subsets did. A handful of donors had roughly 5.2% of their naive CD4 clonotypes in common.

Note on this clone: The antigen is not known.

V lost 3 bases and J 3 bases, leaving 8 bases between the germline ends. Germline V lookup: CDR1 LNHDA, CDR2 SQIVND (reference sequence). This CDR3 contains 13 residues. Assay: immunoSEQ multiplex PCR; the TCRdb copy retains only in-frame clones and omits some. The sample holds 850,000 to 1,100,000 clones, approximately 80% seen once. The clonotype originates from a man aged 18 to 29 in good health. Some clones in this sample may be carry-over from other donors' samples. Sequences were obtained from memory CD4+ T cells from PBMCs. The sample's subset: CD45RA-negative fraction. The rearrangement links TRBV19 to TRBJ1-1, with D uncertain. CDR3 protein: CASSMRSYTEAFF. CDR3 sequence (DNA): TGTGCCAGTAGTATGAGGTCCTACACTGAAGCTTTCTTT.